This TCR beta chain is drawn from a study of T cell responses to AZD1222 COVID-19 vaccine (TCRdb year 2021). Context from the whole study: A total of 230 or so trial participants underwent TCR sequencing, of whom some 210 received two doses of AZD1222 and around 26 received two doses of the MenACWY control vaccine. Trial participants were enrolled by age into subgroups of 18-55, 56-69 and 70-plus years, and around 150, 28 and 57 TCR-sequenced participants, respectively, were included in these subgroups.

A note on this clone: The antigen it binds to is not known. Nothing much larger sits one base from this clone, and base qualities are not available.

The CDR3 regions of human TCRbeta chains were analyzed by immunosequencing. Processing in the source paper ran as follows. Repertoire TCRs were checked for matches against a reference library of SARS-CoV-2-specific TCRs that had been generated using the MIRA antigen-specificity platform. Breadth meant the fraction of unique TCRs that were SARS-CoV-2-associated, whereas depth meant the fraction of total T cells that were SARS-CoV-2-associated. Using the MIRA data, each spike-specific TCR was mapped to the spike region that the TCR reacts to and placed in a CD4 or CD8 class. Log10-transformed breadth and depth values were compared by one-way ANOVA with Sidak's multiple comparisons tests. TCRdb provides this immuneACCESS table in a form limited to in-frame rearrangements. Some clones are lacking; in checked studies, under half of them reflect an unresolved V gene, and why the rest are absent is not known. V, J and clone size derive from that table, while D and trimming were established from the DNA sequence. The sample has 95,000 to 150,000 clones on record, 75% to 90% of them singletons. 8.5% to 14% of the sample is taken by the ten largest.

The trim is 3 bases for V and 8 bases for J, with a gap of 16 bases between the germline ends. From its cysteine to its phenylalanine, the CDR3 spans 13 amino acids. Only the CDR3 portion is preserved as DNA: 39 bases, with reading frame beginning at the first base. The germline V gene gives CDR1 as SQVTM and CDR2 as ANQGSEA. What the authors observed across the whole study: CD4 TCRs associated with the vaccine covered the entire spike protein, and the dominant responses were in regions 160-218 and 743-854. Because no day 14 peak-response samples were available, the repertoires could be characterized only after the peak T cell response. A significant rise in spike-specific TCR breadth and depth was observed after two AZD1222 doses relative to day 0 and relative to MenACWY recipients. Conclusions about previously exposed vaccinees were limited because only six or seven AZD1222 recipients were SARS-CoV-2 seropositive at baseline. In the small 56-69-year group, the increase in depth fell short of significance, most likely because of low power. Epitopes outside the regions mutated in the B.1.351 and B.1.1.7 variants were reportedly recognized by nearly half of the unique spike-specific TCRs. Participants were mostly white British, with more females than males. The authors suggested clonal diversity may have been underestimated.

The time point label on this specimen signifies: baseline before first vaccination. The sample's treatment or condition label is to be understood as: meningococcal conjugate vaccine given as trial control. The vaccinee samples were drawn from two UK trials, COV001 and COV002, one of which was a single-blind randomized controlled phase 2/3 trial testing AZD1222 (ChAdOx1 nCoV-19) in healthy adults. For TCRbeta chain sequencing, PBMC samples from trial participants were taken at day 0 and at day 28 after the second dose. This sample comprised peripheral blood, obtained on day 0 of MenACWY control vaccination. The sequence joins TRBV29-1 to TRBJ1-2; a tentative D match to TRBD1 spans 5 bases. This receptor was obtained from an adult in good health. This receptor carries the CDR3 CSVEGPLGEGYTF. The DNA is TGCAGCGTTGAGGGGCCCCTCGGGGAGGGCTACACCTTC.